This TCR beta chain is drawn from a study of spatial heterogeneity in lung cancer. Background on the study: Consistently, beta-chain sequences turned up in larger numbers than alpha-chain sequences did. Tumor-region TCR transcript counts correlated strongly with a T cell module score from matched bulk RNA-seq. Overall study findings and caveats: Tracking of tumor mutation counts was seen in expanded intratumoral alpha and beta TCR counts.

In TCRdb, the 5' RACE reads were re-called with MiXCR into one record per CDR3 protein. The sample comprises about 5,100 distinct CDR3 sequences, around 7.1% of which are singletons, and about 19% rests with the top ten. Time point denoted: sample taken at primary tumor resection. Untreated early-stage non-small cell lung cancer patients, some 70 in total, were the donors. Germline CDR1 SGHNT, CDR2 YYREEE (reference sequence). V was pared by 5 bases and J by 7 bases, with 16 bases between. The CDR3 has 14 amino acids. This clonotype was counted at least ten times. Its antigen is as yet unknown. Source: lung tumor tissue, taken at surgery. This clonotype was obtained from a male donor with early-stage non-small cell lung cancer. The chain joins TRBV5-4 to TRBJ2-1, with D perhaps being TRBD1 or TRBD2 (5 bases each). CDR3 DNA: TGTGCCAGCAGAACGGGGCTAGACTCGAATGAGCAGTTCTTC. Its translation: CASRTGLDSNEQFF.